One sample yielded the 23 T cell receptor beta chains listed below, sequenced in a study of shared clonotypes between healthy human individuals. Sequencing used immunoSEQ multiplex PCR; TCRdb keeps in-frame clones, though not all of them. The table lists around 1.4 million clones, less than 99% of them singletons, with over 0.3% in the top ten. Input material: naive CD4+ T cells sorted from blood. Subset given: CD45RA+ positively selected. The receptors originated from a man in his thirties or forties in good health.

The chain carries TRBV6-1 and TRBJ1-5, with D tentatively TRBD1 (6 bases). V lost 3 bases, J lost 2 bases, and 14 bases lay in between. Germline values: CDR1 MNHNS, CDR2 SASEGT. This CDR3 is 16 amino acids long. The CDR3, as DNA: TGTGCCAGCAGTGAGATGACAGGTTTTGGCAATCAGCCCCAGCATTTT. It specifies CASSEMTGFGNQPQHF.

CDR3 coding DNA: TGTGCCAGTAGTCCACGGACAAATTACGAGCAGTACTTC. Its protein product is CASSPRTNYEQYF. The chain has TRBV19 and TRBJ2-7, with D tentatively TRBD1 (5 bases). Germline V gene lookup returns CDR1 LNHDA and CDR2 SQIVND (reference sequence). Trimming stripped 5 bases from V and 4 bases from J, with 12 bases between. This CDR3 is 13 amino acids long.

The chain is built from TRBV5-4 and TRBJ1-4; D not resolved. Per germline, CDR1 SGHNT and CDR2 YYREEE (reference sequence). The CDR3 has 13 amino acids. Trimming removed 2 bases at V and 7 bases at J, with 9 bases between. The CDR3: CASSFSLSEKLFF. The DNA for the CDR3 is TGTGCCAGCAGCTTTTCGTTGAGTGAAAAACTGTTTTTT.

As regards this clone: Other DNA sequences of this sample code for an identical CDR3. CDR3 sequence: CSARRVNEQFF. DNA for the CDR3: TGCAGTGCTAGAAGGGTCAATGAGCAGTTCTTC. V is TRBV20-1 and J is TRBJ2-1; D remains ambiguous. The ends were cut back, 2 bases at V and 6 bases at J, with 5 bases in the middle. The CDR3 consists of 11 residues. Germline V gene lookup returns CDR1 DFQATT and CDR2 SNEGSKA (reference sequence).

This CDR3 is CAWSPVVAGGYEQYF. DNA of the CDR3: TGTGCCTGGTCCCCCGTGGTAGCGGGAGGCTACGAGCAGTACTTC. The V call is TRBV30, the J call TRBJ2-7; 10 positions agree with TRBD2. V lost 5 bases and J lost 3; bases outside the gene matches: 10. Looked up from germline, CDR1 is GTSNPN and CDR2 is SVGIG (reference sequence). CDR3 size: 15 residues.

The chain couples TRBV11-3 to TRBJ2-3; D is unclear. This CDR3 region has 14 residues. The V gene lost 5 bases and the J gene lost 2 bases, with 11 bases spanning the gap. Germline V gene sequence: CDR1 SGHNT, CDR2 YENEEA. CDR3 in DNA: TGTGCCAGCAGCCCCCAAAGAACCACAGATACGCAGTATTTT. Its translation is CASSPQRTTDTQYF. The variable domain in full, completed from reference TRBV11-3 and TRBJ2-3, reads EAGVVQSPRYKIIEKKQPVAFWCNPISGHNTLYWYLQNLGQGPELLIRYENEEAVDDSQLPKDRFSAERLKGVDSTLKIQPAELGDSAVYLCASSPQRTTDTQYFGPGTRLTVL.

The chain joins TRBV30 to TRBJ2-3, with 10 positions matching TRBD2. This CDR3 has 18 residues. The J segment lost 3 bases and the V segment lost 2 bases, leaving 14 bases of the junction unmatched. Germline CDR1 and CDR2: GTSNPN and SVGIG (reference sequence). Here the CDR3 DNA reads TGTGCCTGGAGTCTCTATTCTAGCGGGAGAGTGGGTACAGATACGCAGTATTTT. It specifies CAWSLYSSGRVGTDTQYF. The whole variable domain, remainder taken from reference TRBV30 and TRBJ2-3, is SQTIHQWPATLVQPVGSPLSLECTVEGTSNPNLYWYRQAAGRGLQLLFYSVGIGQISSEVPQNLSASRPQDRQFILSSKKLLLSDSGFYLCAWSLYSSGRVGTDTQYFGPGTRLTVL.

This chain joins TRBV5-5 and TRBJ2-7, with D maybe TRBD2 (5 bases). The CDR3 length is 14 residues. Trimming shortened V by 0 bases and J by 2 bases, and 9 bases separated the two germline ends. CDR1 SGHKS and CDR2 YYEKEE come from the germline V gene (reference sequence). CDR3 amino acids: CASSLGPLAYEQYF. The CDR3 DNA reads TGTGCCAGCAGCTTGGGACCACTAGCCTACGAGCAGTACTTC.

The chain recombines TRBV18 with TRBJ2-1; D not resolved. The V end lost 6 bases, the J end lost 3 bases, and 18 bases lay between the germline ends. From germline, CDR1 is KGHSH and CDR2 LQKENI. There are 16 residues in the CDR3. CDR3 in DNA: TGTGCCAGCTCCCCGGTTGCCAGCAGCTACTACAATGAGCAGTTCTTC. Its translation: CASSPVASSYYNEQFF.

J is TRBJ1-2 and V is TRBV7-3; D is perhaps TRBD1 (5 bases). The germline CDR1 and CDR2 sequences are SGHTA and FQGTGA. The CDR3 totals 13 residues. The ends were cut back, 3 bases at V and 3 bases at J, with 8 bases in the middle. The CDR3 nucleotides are TGTGCCAGCAGCTTGAGCAGGGACTATGGCTACACCTTC. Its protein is CASSLSRDYGYTF.

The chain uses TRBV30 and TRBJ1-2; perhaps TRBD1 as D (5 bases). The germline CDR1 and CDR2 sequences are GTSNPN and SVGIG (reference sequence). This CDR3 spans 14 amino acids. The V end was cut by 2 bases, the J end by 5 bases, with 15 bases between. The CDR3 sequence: CAWSQRGVGYGYTF. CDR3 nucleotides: TGTGCCTGGAGTCAAAGAGGGGTGGGGTATGGCTACACCTTC.

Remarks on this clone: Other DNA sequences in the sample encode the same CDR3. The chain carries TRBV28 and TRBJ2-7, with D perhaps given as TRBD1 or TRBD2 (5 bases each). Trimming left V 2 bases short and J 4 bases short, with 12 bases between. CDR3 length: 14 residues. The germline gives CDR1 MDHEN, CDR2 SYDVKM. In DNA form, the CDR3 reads TGTGCCAGCAGTTTACCGGGGCTAGCTTACGAGCAGTACTTC. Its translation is CASSLPGLAYEQYF.

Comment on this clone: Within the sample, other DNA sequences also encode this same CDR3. CDR3 in amino acids: CASSSGQGRETQYF. CDR3 sequence (DNA): TGTGCCAGCAGCTCCGGACAGGGTAGAGAGACCCAGTACTTC. The V call is TRBV5-4, the J call TRBJ2-5; 8 bases align to TRBD1. Germline CDR1 is SGHNT and CDR2 is YYREEE (reference sequence). The CDR3 loop spans 14 amino acids. V trimming: 3 bases; J trimming: 4 bases; junction bases outside the gene matches: 5. Full variable domain (missing parts from reference TRBV5-4 and TRBJ2-5): ETGVTQSPTHLIKTRGQQVTLRCSSQSGHNTVSWYQQALGQGPQFIFQYYREEENGRGNFPPRFSGLQFPNYSSELNVNALELDDSALYLCASSSGQGRETQYFGPGTRLLVL.

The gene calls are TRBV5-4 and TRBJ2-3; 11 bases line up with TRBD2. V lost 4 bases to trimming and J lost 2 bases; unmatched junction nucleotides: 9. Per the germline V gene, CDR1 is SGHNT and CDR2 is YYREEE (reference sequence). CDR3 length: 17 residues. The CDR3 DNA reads TGTGCCAGCAGCCCCTGGGTAGCGGGAGGGTTCACAGATACGCAGTATTTT. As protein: CASSPWVAGGFTDTQYF.

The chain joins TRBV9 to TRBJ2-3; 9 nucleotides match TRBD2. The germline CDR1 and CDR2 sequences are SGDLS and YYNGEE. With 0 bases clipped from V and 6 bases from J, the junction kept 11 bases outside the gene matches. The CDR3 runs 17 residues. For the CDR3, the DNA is TGTGCCAGCAGCGTAGACCCGGGTAGCGGGAGATTGGATACGCAGTATTTT. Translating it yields CASSVDPGSGRLDTQYF.

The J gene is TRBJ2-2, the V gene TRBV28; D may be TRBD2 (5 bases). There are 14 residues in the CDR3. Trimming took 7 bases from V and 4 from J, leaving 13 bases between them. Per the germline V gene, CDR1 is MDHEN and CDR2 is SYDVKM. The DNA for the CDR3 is TGTGCCAGCACTCAAGCGGCTATCACCGGGGAGCTGTTTTTT. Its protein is CASTQAAITGELFF.

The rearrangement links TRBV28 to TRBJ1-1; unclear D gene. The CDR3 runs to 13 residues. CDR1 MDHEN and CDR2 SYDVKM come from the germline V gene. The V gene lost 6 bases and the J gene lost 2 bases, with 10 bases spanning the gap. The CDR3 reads CASRTTLNTEAFF. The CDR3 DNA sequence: TGTGCCAGCAGAACTACACTAAACACTGAAGCTTTCTTT.

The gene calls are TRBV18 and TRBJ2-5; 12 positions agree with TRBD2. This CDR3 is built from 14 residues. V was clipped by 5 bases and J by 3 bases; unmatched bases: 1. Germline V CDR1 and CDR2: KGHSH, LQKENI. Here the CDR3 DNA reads TGTGCCAGCTCAGGACTAGCGGGAAAAGAGACCCAGTACTTC. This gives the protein CASSGLAGKETQYF.

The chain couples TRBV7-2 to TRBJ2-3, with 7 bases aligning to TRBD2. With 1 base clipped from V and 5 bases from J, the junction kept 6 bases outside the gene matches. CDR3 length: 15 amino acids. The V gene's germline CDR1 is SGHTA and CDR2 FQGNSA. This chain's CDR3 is CASSLVAGVRDTQYF. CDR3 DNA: TGTGCCAGCAGCTTAGTTGCGGGAGTAAGAGATACGCAGTATTTT.

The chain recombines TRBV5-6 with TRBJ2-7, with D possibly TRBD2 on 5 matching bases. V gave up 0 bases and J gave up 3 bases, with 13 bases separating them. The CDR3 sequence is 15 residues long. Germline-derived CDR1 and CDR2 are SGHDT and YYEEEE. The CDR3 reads CASSLELEGRYEQYF. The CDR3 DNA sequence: TGTGCCAGCAGCTTGGAACTAGAAGGACGCTACGAGCAGTACTTC. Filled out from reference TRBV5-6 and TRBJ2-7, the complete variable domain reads DAGVTQSPTHLIKTRGQQVTLRCSPKSGHDTVSWYQQALGQGPQFIFQYYEEEERQRGNFPDRFSGHQFPNYSSELNVNALLLGDSALYLCASSLELEGRYEQYFGPGTRLTVT.

DNA for the CDR3: TGTGCCAGCAGCTCGGACAGGGGGCCAGAGACCCAGTACTTC. Translating gives CASSSDRGPETQYF. The chain joins TRBV7-7 to TRBJ2-5; 11 nucleotides match TRBD1. V trimming: 4 bases; J trimming: 4 bases; junction bases outside the gene matches: 2. The CDR3 length is 14 residues. The germline CDR1 and CDR2 sequences are SSHAT and FNYEAQ (reference sequence). The complete variable domain, with remaining parts taken from reference TRBV7-7 and TRBJ2-5, reads GAGVSQSPRYKVTKRGQDVTLRCDPISSHATLYWYQQALGQGPEFLTYFNYEAQPDKSGLPSDRFSAERPEGSISTLTIQRTEQRDSAMYRCASSSDRGPETQYFGPGTRLLVL.

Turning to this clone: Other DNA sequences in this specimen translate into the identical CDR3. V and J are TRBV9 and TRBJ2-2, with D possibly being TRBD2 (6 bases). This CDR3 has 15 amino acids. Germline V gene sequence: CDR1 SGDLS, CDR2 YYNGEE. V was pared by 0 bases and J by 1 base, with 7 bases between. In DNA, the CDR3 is TGTGCCAGCAGCGTAGGCGGGAAGAACACCGGGGAGCTGTTTTTT. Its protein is CASSVGGKNTGELFF. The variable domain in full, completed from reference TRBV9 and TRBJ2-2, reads DSGVTQTPKHLITATGQRVTLRCSPRSGDLSVYWYQQSLDQGLQFLIQYYNGEERAKGNILERFSAQQFPDLHSELNLSSLELGDSALYFCASSVGGKNTGELFFGEGSRLTVL.

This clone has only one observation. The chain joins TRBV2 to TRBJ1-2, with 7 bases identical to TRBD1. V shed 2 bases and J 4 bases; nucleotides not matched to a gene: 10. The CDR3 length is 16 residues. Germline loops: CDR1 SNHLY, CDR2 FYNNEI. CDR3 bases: TGTGCCAGCAGTGAAATCCTAGTACAGGGGACCTATGGCTACACCTTC. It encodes CASSEILVQGTYGYTF.